This T cell receptor beta chain was sequenced for a study of technical replicates of blood from several donors. TCRdb's table, derived via immunoSEQ multiplex PCR, lists solely in-frame clones and lacks some. The profile shows roughly 71,000 clones, 85% to 95% of them singletons. The sequenced material came from T cells isolated from PBMCs. The sequence derives from a human donor in good health.

The CDR3 protein is CASSAVYGGEAFF. The CDR3 bases are TGTGCCAGCAGCGCCGTGTACGGGGGTGAAGCTTTCTTT. The V gene is TRBV9, the J gene TRBJ1-1, with D maybe TRBD1 (5 bases). Looked up from germline, CDR1 is SGDLS and CDR2 is YYNGEE. The CDR3 is 13 amino acids. The V and J ends lost 3 bases and 7 bases respectively, with 13 bases between them.